Here is one TCR beta chain with its context. Its matching antigen is unknown. The donors, healthy Caucasians from Russia, were aged about 6 to 95. The authors isolated at least 6 million PBMCs per sample. Combining a sample-barcoded 5' primer with a J-beta primer mix, a second PCR ran for roughly 7 to 11 cycles. No fewer than 3 million CDR3-containing paired-end reads came from each sample. In TCRdb, the 5' RACE reads were re-called with MiXCR into one record per CDR3 protein. The sample shows roughly 2 million distinct CDR3 sequences, around 50% of them seen only once. This sample was taken from a study of blood T cells in healthy people across ages. This CDR3 has 14 amino acids. Germline V lookup: CDR1 LGHNA, CDR2 YNFKEQ. V gave up 1 base and J gave up 8 bases; unmatched junction bases: 2. Study-level results: Whereas aged donors had fewer naive CD4+ cells, long-lived donors had more of them and higher diversity.

This sequence was found in a woman in her forties in good health. The chain uses TRBV4-2 and TRBJ1-6; TRBD1 matches 7 bases. Sequencing used blood. Here the CDR3 reads CASSQGQGDSPLHF. CDR3 sequence (DNA): TGTGCCAGCAGCCAAGGGCAGGGGGATTCACCCCTCCACTTT.